A single sample is the source of the 24 T cell receptor beta chains below, sequenced in a study of T cell responses to AZD1222 COVID-19 vaccine. Measured with immunoSEQ multiplex PCR; TCRdb has only the in-frame clones, and not every one. The table includes 70,000 to 95,000 clones, around 82% detected once. Here the sequenced sample was peripheral blood, taken on day 0 of AZD1222 vaccination. The receptor source for this set is an adult in good health.

The rearrangement links TRBV27 to TRBJ2-7; 9 bases match TRBD1. Germline CDR1 reads MNHEY; CDR2 reads SMNVEV (reference sequence). V was clipped by 0 bases and J by 3 bases; unmatched bases: 3. CDR3 length equals 15 residues. The CDR3 DNA follows: TGTGCCAGCAGTTTATCCGGGACAGGGTTCTACGAGCAGTACTTC. As protein: CASSLSGTGFYEQYF.

The chain has TRBV3-1 (or the pseudogene TRBV3-2) and TRBJ1-2; tentative D call: TRBD1 (5 bases). Per germline, CDR1 LGHDT and CDR2 YNNKEL (reference sequence). V was trimmed by 6 bases and J by 5 bases, leaving 13 bases between them. The CDR3 has 13 residues. CDR3 region: CASSPDTVYGYTF. The CDR3, as DNA: TGTGCCAGCAGTCCGGACACCGTATATGGCTACACCTTC.

The rearrangement uses TRBV2 and TRBJ2-2; D is possibly TRBD1 or TRBD2 (5 bases each). Between the trimmed V and J ends, which lost 5 bases and 10 bases, there was a span of 20 bases. Germline assignment: CDR1 SNHLY and CDR2 FYNNEI. This CDR3 region has 15 residues. This CDR3 is CASSSPGRGNAELFF. The CDR3 DNA follows: TGTGCCAGCAGTAGTCCAGGGAGAGGAAACGCGGAGCTGTTTTTT.

The chain has TRBV6-5 and TRBJ2-7, with D possibly TRBD2 on 6 matching bases. The CDR3 is made up of 14 amino acids. The germline V and J ends were trimmed by 0 bases and 3 bases, with 9 bases remaining between them. Germline CDR1 reads MNHEY; CDR2 reads SVGAGI. CDR3: CASSYSRDHYEQYF. DNA for the CDR3: TGTGCCAGCAGTTACTCGCGGGACCACTACGAGCAGTACTTC.

This clone was recorded only once. V usage is TRBV5-6 and J usage is TRBJ2-3; possibly TRBD2 for D (6 bases). This CDR3 is built from 14 residues. The germline V gene has CDR1 SGHDT and CDR2 YYEEEE. V dropped 4 bases and J dropped 5 bases, with 14 bases sitting between them. The CDR3, as DNA: TGTGCCAGCAGCATTGGGACTCGTGGAGATACGCAGTATTTT. It translates to CASSIGTRGDTQYF. The full variable domain, its missing parts supplied by reference TRBV5-6 and TRBJ2-3, is DAGVTQSPTHLIKTRGQQVTLRCSPKSGHDTVSWYQQALGQGPQFIFQYYEEEERQRGNFPDRFSGHQFPNYSSELNVNALLLGDSALYLCASSIGTRGDTQYFGPGTRLTVL.

The chain has TRBV10-2 and TRBJ2-2; D uncertain. The CDR3 runs to 13 residues. CDR1 WSHSY and CDR2 SAAADI come from the germline V gene. Deletions cut 3 bases from V and 9 bases from J, with 11 bases between. The DNA for the CDR3 is TGCGCCAGCAGTGATATGACGCCCCGGGAGCTGTTTTTT. Amino acid sequence: CASSDMTPRELFF.

The chain carries TRBV3-1 (or the pseudogene TRBV3-2) and TRBJ2-4, with D hard to call. Germline values: CDR1 LGHDT, CDR2 YNNKEL (reference sequence). V was cut by 4 bases and J by 0 bases, with 10 bases left in between. This CDR3 spans 15 amino acids. CDR3 DNA: TGTGCCAGCAGCCTCCTCGGCCTAGCCAAAAACATTCAGTACTTC. Protein sequence: CASSLLGLAKNIQYF.

V gene TRBV19 combines with J gene TRBJ1-5, with D possibly TRBD1 on 5 matching bases. From germline, CDR1 is LNHDA and CDR2 SQIVND (reference sequence). Deletions cut 3 bases from V and 7 bases from J, with 19 bases between. The CDR3 covers 16 residues. The CDR3 DNA follows: TGTGCCAGTAGTATCCTGGACAACCCGTTAGGACAGCCCCAGCATTTT. Residues: CASSILDNPLGQPQHF. The whole variable domain, remainder taken from reference TRBV19 and TRBJ1-5, is DGGITQSPKYLFRKEGQNVTLSCEQNLNHDAMYWYRQDPGQGLRLIYYSQIVNDFQKGDIAEGYSVSREKKESFPLTVTSAQKNPTAFYLCASSILDNPLGQPQHFGDGTRLSIL.

This chain uses TRBV19 with TRBJ1-3; no definite D call. Germline-derived CDR1 and CDR2 are LNHDA and SQIVND (reference sequence). The CDR3 totals 15 residues. Trimming pared 5 bases from V and 3 bases from J, leaving 14 bases between. For the CDR3, the DNA is TGTGCCAGTAGTTCGCGGACCTACAGTGGAAACACCATATATTTT. This encodes CASSSRTYSGNTIYF.

This rearrangement joins TRBV2 to TRBJ1-1; no definite D call. The V gene's germline CDR1 is SNHLY and CDR2 FYNNEI. CDR3 length: 16 residues. V gave up 3 bases and J gave up 4 bases, with 18 bases separating them. Here the CDR3 reads CASSETWGAVGTEAFF. The CDR3 DNA is TGTGCCAGCAGTGAGACATGGGGTGCGGTAGGCACTGAAGCTTTCTTT.

This clone appeared a single time. V usage is TRBV7-6 and J usage is TRBJ2-1; tentative D call: TRBD2 (5 bases). CDR3 size: 12 residues. With 5 bases removed from V and 9 bases from J, the gap between germline ends came to 11 bases. Germline CDR1 SGHVS, CDR2 FNYEAQ. The CDR3 coding sequence is TGTGCCAGCAGCCGTAACGAGGGTGAGCAGTTCTTC. As protein: CASSRNEGEQFF.

The V and J genes are TRBV5-1 and TRBJ2-1; 11 bases are a match to TRBD2. The germline V gene has CDR1 SGHRS and CDR2 YFSETQ. This CDR3 has 16 residues. Trimming took 2 bases from V and 2 from J; bases not matched to a gene: 3. This CDR3 reads CASSLPLAGAYNEQFF. In nucleotides, the CDR3 is TGCGCCAGCAGCTTACCACTAGCGGGGGCCTACAATGAGCAGTTCTTC. The entire variable domain, with the rest obtained from reference TRBV5-1 and TRBJ2-1, is as follows: KAGVTQTPRYLIKTRGQQVTLSCSPISGHRSVSWYQQTPGQGLQFLFEYFSETQRNKGNFPGRFSGRQFSNSRSEMNVSTLELGDSALYLCASSLPLAGAYNEQFFGPGTRLTVL.

V and J are TRBV3-1 (or the pseudogene TRBV3-2) and TRBJ2-1, with 8 bases lining up with TRBD2. Trimming took 1 base from V and 6 from J; bases not matched to a gene: 8. CDR3 length equals 16 residues. From germline, CDR1 is LGHDT and CDR2 YNNKEL (reference sequence). CDR3: CASSQGITGGGNEQFF. As DNA, the CDR3 is TGTGCCAGCAGCCAAGGTATAACGGGAGGGGGCAATGAGCAGTTCTTC.

The rearrangement uses TRBV6-1 and TRBJ1-6, with 10 bases fitting TRBD1. Germline V gives CDR1 MNHNS, CDR2 SASEGT. V was clipped by 1 base and J by 10 bases; unmatched bases: 10. This CDR3 is built from 17 residues. This CDR3 reads CASSEDRWGQGISPLHF. In DNA form, the CDR3 reads TGTGCCAGCAGTGAAGATCGTTGGGGACAGGGGATATCACCCCTCCACTTT.

The rearrangement links TRBV3-1 (or the pseudogene TRBV3-2) to TRBJ1-6, with D unclear. Trimming removed 1 base from V and 9 bases from J, with 7 bases in between. Germline loops: CDR1 LGHDT, CDR2 YNNKEL (reference sequence). The CDR3 is made up of 13 amino acids. CDR3 amino acids: CASSQAIGSPLHF. CDR3 bases: TGTGCCAGCAGCCAAGCGATAGGTTCACCCCTCCACTTT.

The rearrangement uses TRBV20-1 and TRBJ2-5; D is unclear. Germline V gives CDR1 DFQATT, CDR2 SNEGSKA (reference sequence). The CDR3 is 14 residues long. Trimming cost V 3 bases and J 5 bases, with 16 bases left between them. CDR3 region: CSASWTRRSETQYF. Written as DNA, the CDR3 is TGCAGTGCTAGTTGGACCCGAAGGAGTGAGACCCAGTACTTC.

This chain joins TRBV7-9 and TRBJ1-5; D is possibly TRBD1 (6 bases). Germline V lookup: CDR1 SEHNR, CDR2 FQNEAQ (reference sequence). The CDR3 totals 16 residues. V lost 4 bases and J lost 4, with 17 bases in between. CDR3 region: CASSSTGAGVNQPQHF. CDR3 DNA: TGTGCCAGCAGCTCAACGGGGGCAGGGGTTAATCAGCCCCAGCATTTT. Combining the CDR3 with reference TRBV7-9 and TRBJ1-5 gives the whole variable domain DTGVSQNPRHKITKRGQNVTFRCDPISEHNRLYWYRQTLGQGPEFLTYFQNEAQLEKSRLLSDRFSAERPKGSFSTLEIQRTEQGDSAMYLCASSSTGAGVNQPQHFGDGTRLSIL.

The chain has TRBV24-1 and TRBJ2-1; 9 bases align to TRBD1. J lost 7 bases, V lost 3 bases, and 6 bases had no gene match. CDR1 is KGHDR and CDR2 is SFDVKD in the germline V gene. The CDR3 length is 15 residues. The CDR3 spells CATSDPGQGDNEQFF. In nucleotides, the CDR3 is TGTGCCACCAGTGATCCGGGACAGGGTGATAATGAGCAGTTCTTC.

This clone was picked up a small number of times. This chain connects TRBV14 to TRBJ2-7; TRBD1 or TRBD2 may be the D gene (5 bases each). The germline V gene encodes CDR1 SGHDN and CDR2 FVKESK. Trimming removed 0 bases at V and 4 bases at J, with 10 bases between. The CDR3 spans 14 residues. The CDR3 sequence is CASSQDWGRYEQYF. Here the CDR3 DNA reads TGTGCCAGCAGCCAAGACTGGGGACGGTACGAGCAGTACTTC. Full variable domain (remainder filled in from reference TRBV14 and TRBJ2-7): EAGVTQFPSHSVIEKGQTVTLRCDPISGHDNLYWYRRVMGKEIKFLLHFVKESKQDESGMPNNRFLAERTGGTYSTLKVQPAELEDSGVYFCASSQDWGRYEQYFGPGTRLTVT.

This clone qualifies as medium-sized. The chain couples TRBV11-2 to TRBJ2-5; D is possibly TRBD1 or TRBD2 (5 bases each). The germline V gene encodes CDR1 SGHAT and CDR2 FQNNGV. The CDR3 has 15 amino acids. V shed 6 bases and J shed 4 bases, with 18 bases lying between them. CDR3 loop: CASSSTRGVRETQYF. The CDR3 region has the DNA TGTGCCAGCAGTTCAACTAGGGGCGTGCGAGAGACCCAGTACTTC.

This clone has more than one count but fewer than ten. The chain is built from TRBV9 and TRBJ1-4; no reliable D call. CDR1 is SGDLS, CDR2 YYNGEE, per germline. This CDR3 is built from 14 residues. V lost 4 bases and J lost 8, with 15 bases in between. CDR3 DNA: TGTGCCAGCAGCACGGGCCCTTCGGGGGAAAAACTGTTTTTT. Residues: CASSTGPSGEKLFF.

The V call is TRBV5-1, the J call TRBJ1-6; D not certain. The length of the CDR3 is 15 residues. Trimming took off 4 bases at V and 3 bases at J, with 11 bases between the two ends. CDR1 is SGHRS, CDR2 YFSETQ, per germline. The CDR3 loop reads CASSPGGDYNSPLHF. CDR3 bases: TGCGCCAGCAGCCCAGGAGGCGACTATAATTCACCCCTCCACTTT.

The V call is TRBV18, the J call TRBJ2-5; D possibly corresponds to TRBD2 (6 bases). The CDR3 runs to 13 residues. V was clipped by 3 bases and J by 4 bases, with 9 bases between them. Germline loops: CDR1 KGHSH, CDR2 LQKENI. As DNA, the CDR3 is TGTGCCAGCTCACCTCCGACTAGAGAGACCCAGTACTTC. It yields the protein CASSPPTRETQYF.

The V and J genes are TRBV19 and TRBJ1-1, with D tentatively TRBD1 (5 bases). Germline assignment: CDR1 LNHDA and CDR2 SQIVND (reference sequence). V was shortened by 3 bases and J by 3 bases, with 11 bases between the two germline ends. This CDR3 has 14 residues. CDR3: CASSMGQLDTEAFF. The CDR3 region has the DNA TGTGCCAGTAGTATGGGGCAGCTAGACACTGAAGCTTTCTTT.